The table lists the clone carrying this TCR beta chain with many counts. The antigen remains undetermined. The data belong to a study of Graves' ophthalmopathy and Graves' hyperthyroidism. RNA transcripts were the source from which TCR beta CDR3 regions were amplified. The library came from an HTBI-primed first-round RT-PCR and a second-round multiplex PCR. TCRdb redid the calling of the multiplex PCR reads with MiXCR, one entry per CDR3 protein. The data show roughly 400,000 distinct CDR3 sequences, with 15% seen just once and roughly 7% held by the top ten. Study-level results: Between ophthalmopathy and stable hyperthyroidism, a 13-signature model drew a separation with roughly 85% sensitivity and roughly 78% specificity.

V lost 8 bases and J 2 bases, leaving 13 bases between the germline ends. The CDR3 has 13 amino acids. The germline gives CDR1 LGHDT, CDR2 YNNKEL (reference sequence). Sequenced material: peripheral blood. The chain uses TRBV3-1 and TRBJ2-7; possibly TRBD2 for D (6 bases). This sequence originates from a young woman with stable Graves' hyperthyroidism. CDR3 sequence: CASRGAGTYEQYF. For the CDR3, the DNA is TGTGCCAGCCGCGGCGCGGGAACCTACGAGCAGTACTTC.